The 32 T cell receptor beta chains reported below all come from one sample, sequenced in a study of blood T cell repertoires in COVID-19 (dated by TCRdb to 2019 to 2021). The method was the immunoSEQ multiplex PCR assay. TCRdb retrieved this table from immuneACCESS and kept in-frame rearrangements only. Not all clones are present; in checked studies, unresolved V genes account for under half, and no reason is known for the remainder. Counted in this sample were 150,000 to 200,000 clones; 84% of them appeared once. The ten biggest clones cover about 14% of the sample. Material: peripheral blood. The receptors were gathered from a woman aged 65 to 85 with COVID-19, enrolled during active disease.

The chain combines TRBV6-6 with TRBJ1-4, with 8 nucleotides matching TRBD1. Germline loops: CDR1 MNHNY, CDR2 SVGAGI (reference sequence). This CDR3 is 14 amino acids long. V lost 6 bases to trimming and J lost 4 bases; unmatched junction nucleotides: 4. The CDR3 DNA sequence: TGTGCCAGCAGGCGACAGGGGTTTAATGAAAAACTGTTTTTT. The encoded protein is CASRRQGFNEKLFF.

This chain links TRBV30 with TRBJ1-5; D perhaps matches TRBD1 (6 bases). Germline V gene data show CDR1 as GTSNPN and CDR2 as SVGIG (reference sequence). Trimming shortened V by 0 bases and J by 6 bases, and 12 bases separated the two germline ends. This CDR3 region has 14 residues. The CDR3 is CAWSVGGAGQPQHF. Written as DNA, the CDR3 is TGTGCCTGGAGTGTAGGGGGGGCGGGTCAGCCCCAGCATTTT.

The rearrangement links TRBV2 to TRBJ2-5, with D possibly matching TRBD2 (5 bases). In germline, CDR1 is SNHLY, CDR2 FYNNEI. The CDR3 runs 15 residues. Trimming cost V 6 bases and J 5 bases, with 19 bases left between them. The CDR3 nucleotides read TGTGCCAGCAGCCCCGGGATGATAAATGGGGAGACCCAGTACTTC. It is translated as CASSPGMINGETQYF.

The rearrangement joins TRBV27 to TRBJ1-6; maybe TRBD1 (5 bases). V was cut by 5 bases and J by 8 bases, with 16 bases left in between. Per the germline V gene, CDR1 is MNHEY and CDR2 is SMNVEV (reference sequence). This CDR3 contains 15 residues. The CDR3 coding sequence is TGTGCCAGCAGTCCTTTGAAGGCGGGGGATTCACCCCTCCACTTT. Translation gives CASSPLKAGDSPLHF.

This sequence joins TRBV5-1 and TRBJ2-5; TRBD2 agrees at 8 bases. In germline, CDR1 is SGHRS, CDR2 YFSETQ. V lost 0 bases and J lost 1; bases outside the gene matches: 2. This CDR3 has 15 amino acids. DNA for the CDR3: TGCGCCAGCAGCTTGGAACTAGCGGCCCAAGAGACCCAGTACTTC. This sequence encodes CASSLELAAQETQYF.

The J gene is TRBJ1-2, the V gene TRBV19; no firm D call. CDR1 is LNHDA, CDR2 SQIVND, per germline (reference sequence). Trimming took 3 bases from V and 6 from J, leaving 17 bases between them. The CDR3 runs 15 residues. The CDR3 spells CASSIENVKRDGYTF. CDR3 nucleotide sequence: TGTGCCAGTAGTATTGAGAACGTAAAGCGGGATGGCTACACCTTC.

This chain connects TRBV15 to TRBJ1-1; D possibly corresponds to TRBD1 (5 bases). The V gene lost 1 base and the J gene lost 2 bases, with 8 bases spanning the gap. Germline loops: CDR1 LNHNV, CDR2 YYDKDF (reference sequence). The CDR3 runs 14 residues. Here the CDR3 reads CATSRGDFNTEAFF. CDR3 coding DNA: TGTGCCACCAGCAGAGGGGACTTCAACACTGAAGCTTTCTTT.

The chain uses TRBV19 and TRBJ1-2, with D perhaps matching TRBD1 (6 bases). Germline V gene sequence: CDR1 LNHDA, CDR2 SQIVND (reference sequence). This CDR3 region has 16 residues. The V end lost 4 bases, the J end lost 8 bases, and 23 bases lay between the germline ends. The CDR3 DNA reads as TGTGCCAGTAGTACAAATACGGGACAAGGGACGGGAGGCTACACCTTC. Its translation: CASSTNTGQGTGGYTF.

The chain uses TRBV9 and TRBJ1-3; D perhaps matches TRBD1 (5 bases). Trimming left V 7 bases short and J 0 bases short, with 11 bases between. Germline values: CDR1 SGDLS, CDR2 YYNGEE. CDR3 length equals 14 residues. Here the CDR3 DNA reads TGTGCCAGCGGAAGGACAAGCTCTGGAAACACCATATATTTT. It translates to CASGRTSSGNTIYF. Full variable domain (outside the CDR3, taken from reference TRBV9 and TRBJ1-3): DSGVTQTPKHLITATGQRVTLRCSPRSGDLSVYWYQQSLDQGLQFLIQYYNGEERAKGNILERFSAQQFPDLHSELNLSSLELGDSALYFCASGRTSSGNTIYFGEGSWLTVV.

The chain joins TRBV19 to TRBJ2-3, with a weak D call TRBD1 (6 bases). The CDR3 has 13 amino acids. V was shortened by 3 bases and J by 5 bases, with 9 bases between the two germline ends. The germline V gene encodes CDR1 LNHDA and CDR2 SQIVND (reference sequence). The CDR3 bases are TGTGCCAGTAGTATCGGGACAAAAGATACGCAGTATTTT. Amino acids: CASSIGTKDTQYF.

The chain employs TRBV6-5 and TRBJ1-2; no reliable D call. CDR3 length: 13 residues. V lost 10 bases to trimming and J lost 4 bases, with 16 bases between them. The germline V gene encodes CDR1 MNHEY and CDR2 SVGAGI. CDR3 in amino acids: CAIPREAIYGYTF. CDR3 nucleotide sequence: TGTGCCATCCCGAGGGAGGCGATCTATGGCTACACCTTC.

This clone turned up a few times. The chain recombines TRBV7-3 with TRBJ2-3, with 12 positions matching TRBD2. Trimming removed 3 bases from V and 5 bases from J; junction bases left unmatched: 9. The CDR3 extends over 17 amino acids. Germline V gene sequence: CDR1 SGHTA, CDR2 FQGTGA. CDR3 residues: CASSFLTSGGRQDTQYF. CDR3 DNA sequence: TGTGCCAGCAGCTTCCTTACTAGCGGGGGGCGTCAAGATACGCAGTATTTT.

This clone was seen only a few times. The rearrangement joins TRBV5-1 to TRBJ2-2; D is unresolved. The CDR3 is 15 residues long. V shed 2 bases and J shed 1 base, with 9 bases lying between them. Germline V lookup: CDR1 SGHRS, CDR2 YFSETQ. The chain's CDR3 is CASSFFSMNTGELFF. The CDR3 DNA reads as TGCGCCAGCAGCTTCTTCTCTATGAACACCGGGGAGCTGTTTTTT.

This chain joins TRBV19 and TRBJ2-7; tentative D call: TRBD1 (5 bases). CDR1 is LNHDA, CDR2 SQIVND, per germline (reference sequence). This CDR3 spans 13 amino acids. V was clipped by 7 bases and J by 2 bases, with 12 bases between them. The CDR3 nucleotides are TGTGCCAGTAACACAGGATTCCCCTACGAGCAGTACGTC. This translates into CASNTGFPYEQYV.

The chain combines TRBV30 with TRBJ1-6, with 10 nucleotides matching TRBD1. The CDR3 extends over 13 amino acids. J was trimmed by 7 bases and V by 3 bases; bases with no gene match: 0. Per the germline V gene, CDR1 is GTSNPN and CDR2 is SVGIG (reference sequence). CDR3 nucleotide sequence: TGTGCCTGGAGGGACAGGGGGAATTCACCCCTCCACTTT. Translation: CAWRDRGNSPLHF.

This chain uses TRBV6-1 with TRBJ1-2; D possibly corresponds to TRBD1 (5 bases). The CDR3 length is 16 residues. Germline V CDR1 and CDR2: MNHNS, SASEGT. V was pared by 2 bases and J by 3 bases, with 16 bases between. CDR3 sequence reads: CASSEPGFPKDYGYTF. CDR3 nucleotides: TGTGCCAGCAGTGAACCAGGGTTTCCGAAAGACTATGGCTACACCTTC.

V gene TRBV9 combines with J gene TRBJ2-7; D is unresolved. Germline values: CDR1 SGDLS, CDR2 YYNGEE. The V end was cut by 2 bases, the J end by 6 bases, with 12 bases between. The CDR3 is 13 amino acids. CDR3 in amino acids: CASSVLTSTEQYF. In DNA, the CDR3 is TGTGCCAGCAGCGTCCTGACTTCTACCGAGCAGTACTTC.

Here the CDR3 DNA reads TGTGCCAGTAGTGAACCTCGCCGTGAGGGGGCGCGTTACAATGAGCAGTTCTTC. Translation: CASSEPRREGARYNEQFF. This sequence joins TRBV19 and TRBJ2-1, with 7 bases aligning to TRBD1. CDR3 size: 18 residues. The junction had 17 bases not matched to a gene; V was cut back by 5 bases and J by 4 bases. In germline, CDR1 is LNHDA, CDR2 SQIVND (reference sequence).

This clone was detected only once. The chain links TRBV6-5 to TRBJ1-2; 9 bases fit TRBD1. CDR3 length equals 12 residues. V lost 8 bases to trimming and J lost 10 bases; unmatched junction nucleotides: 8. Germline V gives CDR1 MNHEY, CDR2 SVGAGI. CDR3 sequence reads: CASGGTGKVYTF. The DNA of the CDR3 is TGTGCCAGCGGGGGGACAGGGAAGGTCTACACCTTC.

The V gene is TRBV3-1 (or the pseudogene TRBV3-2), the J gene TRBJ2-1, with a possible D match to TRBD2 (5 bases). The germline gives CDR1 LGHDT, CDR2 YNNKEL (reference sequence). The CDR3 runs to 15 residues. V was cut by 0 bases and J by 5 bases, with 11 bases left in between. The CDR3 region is CASSQDSLANNEQFF. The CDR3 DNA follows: TGTGCCAGCAGCCAAGATTCCCTAGCCAACAATGAGCAGTTCTTC.

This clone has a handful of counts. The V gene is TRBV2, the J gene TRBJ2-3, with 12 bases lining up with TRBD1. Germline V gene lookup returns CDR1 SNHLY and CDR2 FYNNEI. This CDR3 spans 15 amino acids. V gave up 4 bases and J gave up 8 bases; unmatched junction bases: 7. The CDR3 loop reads CASSVSGQGAGTQYF. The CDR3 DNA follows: TGTGCCAGCAGTGTATCGGGACAGGGGGCGGGTACGCAGTATTTT. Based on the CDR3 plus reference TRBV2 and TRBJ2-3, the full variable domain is EPEVTQTPSHQVTQMGQEVILRCVPISNHLYFYWYRQILGQKVEFLVSFYNNEISEKSEIFDDQFSVERPDGSNFTLKIRSTKLEDSAMYFCASSVSGQGAGTQYFGPGTRLTVL.

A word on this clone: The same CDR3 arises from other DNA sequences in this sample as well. CDR3 protein: CATSDPGQPQHF. Written as DNA, the CDR3 is TGTGCCACCAGTGACCCGGGACAGCCCCAGCATTTT. The J gene is TRBJ1-5, the V gene TRBV24-1; no clear D gene. Trimming removed 4 bases at V and 7 bases at J, with 7 bases between. CDR1 is KGHDR and CDR2 is SFDVKD in the germline V gene. The CDR3 consists of 12 residues.

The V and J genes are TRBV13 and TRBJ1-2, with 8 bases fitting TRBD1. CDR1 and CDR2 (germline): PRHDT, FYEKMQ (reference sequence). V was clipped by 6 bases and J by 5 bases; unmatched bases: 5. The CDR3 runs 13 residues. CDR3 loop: CASRRRTGYGYTF. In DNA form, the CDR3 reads TGTGCCAGCAGGCGGAGGACAGGGTATGGCTACACCTTC.

The CDR3 protein is CASSRSGRYYEQYF. The CDR3 nucleotides read TGTGCCAGCAGCCGGAGCGGGAGGTACTACGAGCAGTACTTC. The V gene is TRBV3-1 (or the pseudogene TRBV3-2), the J gene TRBJ2-7, with 9 bases fitting TRBD2. Per the germline V gene, CDR1 is LGHDT and CDR2 is YNNKEL (reference sequence). CDR3 length equals 14 residues. With V trimmed by 4 bases and J by 3 bases, 4 bases remained unmatched.

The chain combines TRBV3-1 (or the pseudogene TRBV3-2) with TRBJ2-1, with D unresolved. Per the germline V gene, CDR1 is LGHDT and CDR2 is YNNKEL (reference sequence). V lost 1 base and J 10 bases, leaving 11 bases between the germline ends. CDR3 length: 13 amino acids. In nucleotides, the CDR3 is TGTGCCAGCAGCCAAGGGGCCCGGCCCGAGCAGTTCTTC. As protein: CASSQGARPEQFF.

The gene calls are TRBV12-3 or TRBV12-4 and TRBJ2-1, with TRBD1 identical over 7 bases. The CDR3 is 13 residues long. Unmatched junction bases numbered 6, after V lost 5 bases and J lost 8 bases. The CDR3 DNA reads TGTGCCAGCAGTCACGACAGGGTCGATGAGCAGTTCTTC. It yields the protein CASSHDRVDEQFF.

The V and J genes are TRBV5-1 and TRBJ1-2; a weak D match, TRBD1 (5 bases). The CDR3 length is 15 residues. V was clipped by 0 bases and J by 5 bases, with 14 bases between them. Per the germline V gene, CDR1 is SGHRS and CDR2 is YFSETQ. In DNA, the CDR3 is TGCGCCAGCAGCTTGGGCACGGGGGGACCATATGGCTACACCTTC. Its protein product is CASSLGTGGPYGYTF. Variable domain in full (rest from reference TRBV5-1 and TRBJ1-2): KAGVTQTPRYLIKTRGQQVTLSCSPISGHRSVSWYQQTPGQGLQFLFEYFSETQRNKGNFPGRFSGRQFSNSRSEMNVSTLELGDSALYLCASSLGTGGPYGYTFGSGTRLTVV.

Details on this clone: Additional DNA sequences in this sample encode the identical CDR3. The CDR3 DNA is TGCGCCAGCAGCTTGGGTAGCGGGAGCTCCTACAATGAGCAGTTCTTC. Its translation: CASSLGSGSSYNEQFF. The V gene is TRBV5-1, the J gene TRBJ2-1; TRBD2 matches 9 bases. From germline, CDR1 is SGHRS and CDR2 YFSETQ. The J segment lost 0 bases and the V segment lost 0 bases, leaving 1 base of the junction unmatched. The CDR3 consists of 16 residues.

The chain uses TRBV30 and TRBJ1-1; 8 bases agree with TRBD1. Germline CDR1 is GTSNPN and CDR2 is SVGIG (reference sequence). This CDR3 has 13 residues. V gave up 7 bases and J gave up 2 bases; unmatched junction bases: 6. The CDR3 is CAYRTGFNTEAFF. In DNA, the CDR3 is TGTGCCTACCGGACAGGGTTTAACACTGAAGCTTTCTTT.

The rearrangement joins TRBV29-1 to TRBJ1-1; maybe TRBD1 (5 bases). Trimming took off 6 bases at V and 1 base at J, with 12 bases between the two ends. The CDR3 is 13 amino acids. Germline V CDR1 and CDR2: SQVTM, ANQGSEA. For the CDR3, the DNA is TGCAGCGTAGCGGGACGGGCGAACACTGAAGCTTTCTTT. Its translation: CSVAGRANTEAFF.

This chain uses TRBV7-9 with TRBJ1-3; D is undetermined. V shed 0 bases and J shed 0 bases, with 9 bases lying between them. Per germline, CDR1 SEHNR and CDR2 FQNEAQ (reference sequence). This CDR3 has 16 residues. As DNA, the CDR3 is TGTGCCAGCAGCTTAGCGAATGGCAGCTCTGGAAACACCATATATTTT. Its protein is CASSLANGSSGNTIYF.

The CDR3 DNA sequence: TGTGCCAGCAGCTTCCGGGACAGCAATGAAAAACTGTTTTTT. This codes for CASSFRDSNEKLFF. The rearrangement joins TRBV7-8 to TRBJ1-4; 7 nucleotides agree with TRBD1. V lost 3 bases to trimming and J lost 5 bases; unmatched junction nucleotides: 3. CDR1 is SGHVS and CDR2 is FQNEAQ in the germline V gene. The CDR3 extends over 14 amino acids.